Presented here are 28 T cell receptor beta chains from one specimen sequenced in a study of blood T cell repertoires in COVID-19. Some clones are missing from TCRdb's copy, which holds only in-frame ones; the method was immunoSEQ multiplex PCR. In the table there are about 140,000 clones, around 90% of which are singletons. The source material was peripheral blood. Every receptor here comes from a man between 65 and 85 years old with acute or convalescent COVID-19.

The chain is built from TRBV5-6 and TRBJ1-3; D is undetermined. Per germline, CDR1 SGHDT and CDR2 YYEEEE. With 5 bases removed from V and 0 bases from J, the gap between germline ends came to 6 bases. The CDR3 runs 13 residues. The CDR3 DNA sequence: TGTGCCAGCAGACGCGGCTCTGGAAACACCATATATTTT. Amino acids: CASRRGSGNTIYF.

This clone occurred once. The chain links TRBV29-1 to TRBJ1-2, with D hard to call. Germline lookup yields CDR1 SQVTM and CDR2 ANQGSEA. This CDR3 comprises 12 residues. The ends were cut back, 6 bases at V and 4 bases at J, with 12 bases in the middle. DNA of the CDR3: TGCAGCGTGGGCAAAGAGGGCTATGGCTACACCTTC. Translating gives CSVGKEGYGYTF.

This clone showed up just a few times. V gene TRBV19 combines with J gene TRBJ1-1; D is ambiguous. Germline V lookup: CDR1 LNHDA, CDR2 SQIVND (reference sequence). The CDR3 runs to 14 residues. V lost 3 bases and J 0 bases, leaving 8 bases between the germline ends. The CDR3 nucleotides are TGTGCCAGTAGTATGCCCGGGGTGAACACTGAAGCTTTCTTT. This encodes CASSMPGVNTEAFF.

V and J are TRBV18 and TRBJ1-2, with a weak D call TRBD1 (5 bases). Germline assignment: CDR1 KGHSH and CDR2 LQKENI. This CDR3 contains 13 residues. Trimming cost V 4 bases and J 0 bases, with 6 bases left between them. The CDR3 region is CASSRGANYGYTF. As DNA, the CDR3 is TGTGCCAGCTCACGGGGGGCTAACTATGGCTACACCTTC.

J is TRBJ1-6 and V is TRBV19; no reliable D call. V lost 3 bases to trimming and J lost 8 bases, with 11 bases between them. Germline values: CDR1 LNHDA, CDR2 SQIVND (reference sequence). The CDR3 sequence is 14 residues long. CDR3 sequence: CASSIPGWHSPLHF. CDR3 DNA sequence: TGTGCCAGTAGTATTCCCGGGTGGCATTCACCCCTCCACTTT. The whole variable domain, filled in from reference TRBV19 and TRBJ1-6, reads DGGITQSPKYLFRKEGQNVTLSCEQNLNHDAMYWYRQDPGQGLRLIYYSQIVNDFQKGDIAEGYSVSREKKESFPLTVTSAQKNPTAFYLCASSIPGWHSPLHFGNGTRLTVT.

The chain is built from TRBV5-1 and TRBJ1-2; the D gene is possibly TRBD1 (6 bases). Trimming took 4 bases from V and 5 from J, leaving 21 bases between them. The CDR3 contains 16 residues. Germline V gene lookup returns CDR1 SGHRS and CDR2 YFSETQ. In DNA form, the CDR3 reads TGCGCCAGCAGCCCCGGTCCCGACAGGCAGGGTTATGGCTACACCTTC. This encodes CASSPGPDRQGYGYTF. The full variable domain, its missing parts supplied by reference TRBV5-1 and TRBJ1-2, is KAGVTQTPRYLIKTRGQQVTLSCSPISGHRSVSWYQQTPGQGLQFLFEYFSETQRNKGNFPGRFSGRQFSNSRSEMNVSTLELGDSALYLCASSPGPDRQGYGYTFGSGTRLTVV.

The chain joins TRBV6-1 to TRBJ1-2; D may be TRBD1 (5 bases). Looked up from germline, CDR1 is MNHNS and CDR2 is SASEGT. Trimming took off 2 bases at V and 6 bases at J, with 16 bases between the two ends. This CDR3 spans 15 amino acids. This chain's CDR3 is CASSEKGQGWNGYTF. CDR3 nucleotides: TGTGCCAGCAGTGAAAAAGGCCAGGGTTGGAATGGCTACACCTTC.

The chain uses TRBV2 and TRBJ2-4; 14 nucleotides line up with TRBD2. The germline V gene has CDR1 SNHLY and CDR2 FYNNEI. The CDR3 covers 15 residues. The trim removed 3 bases at V and 6 bases at J, leaving 1 base unmatched. The CDR3 coding sequence is TGTGCCAGCAGTGAGGGACTAGCGGGGGTAAACATTCAGTACTTC. It translates to CASSEGLAGVNIQYF.

V gene TRBV6-5 combines with J gene TRBJ1-4, with 7 bases fitting TRBD1. V dropped 0 bases and J dropped 7; count of bases not matched to a gene: 5. Germline assignment: CDR1 MNHEY and CDR2 SVGAGI. The CDR3 covers 15 residues. Here the CDR3 DNA reads TGTGCCAGCAGTTACTCGACAGGGTTGGCTGAAAAACTGTTTTTT. Encoded protein: CASSYSTGLAEKLFF.

The chain links TRBV28 to TRBJ1-6, with D possibly being TRBD1 (5 bases). The CDR3 sequence is 12 residues long. V was cut by 10 bases and J by 7 bases, with 11 bases left in between. Germline CDR1 MDHEN, CDR2 SYDVKM. CDR3 coding DNA: TGTGCCATGAAGGGGCAGAATTCACCCCTCCACTTT. Its translation: CAMKGQNSPLHF.

The genes are TRBV5-6 and TRBJ1-2, with D possibly TRBD1 on 6 matching bases. CDR3 size: 14 residues. Germline CDR1 and CDR2: SGHDT and YYEEEE. V was pared by 4 bases and J by 3 bases, with 13 bases between. CDR3 sequence reads: CASSPGERDYGYTF. As DNA, the CDR3 is TGTGCCAGCAGCCCAGGGGAGAGGGACTATGGCTACACCTTC.

This chain uses TRBV28 with TRBJ2-2; TRBD2 matches at 7 bases. Trimming at V came to 7 bases and at J to 4 bases, leaving 3 bases not matched to a gene. In germline, CDR1 is MDHEN, CDR2 SYDVKM. The CDR3 covers 13 residues. CDR3 bases: TGTGCCAGCACACTAGCGACCACCGGGGAGCTGTTTTTT. Amino acid sequence: CASTLATTGELFF.

This chain connects TRBV27 to TRBJ1-2, with D possibly being TRBD1 (6 bases). Germline CDR1 MNHEY, CDR2 SMNVEV (reference sequence). Trimming took 2 bases from V and 5 from J, leaving 18 bases between them. This CDR3 comprises 16 residues. The CDR3 nucleotides read TGTGCCAGCAGTTTAAGGACAGACCGCTCTAGGTATGGCTACACCTTC. Protein sequence: CASSLRTDRSRYGYTF.

The rearrangement uses TRBV11-3 and TRBJ2-1, with a tentative D call TRBD1 (5 bases). The V end was cut by 2 bases, the J end by 2 bases, with 10 bases between. This CDR3 spans 15 amino acids. CDR1 and CDR2 from the germline V gene are SGHNT and YENEEA. The CDR3 loop is CASSLTGQPYNEQFF. CDR3 sequence (DNA): TGTGCCAGCAGCTTAACAGGACAACCCTACAATGAGCAGTTCTTC.

J is TRBJ2-5 and V is TRBV5-1, with 10 bases matching TRBD2. V lost 2 bases to trimming and J lost 1 base; unmatched junction nucleotides: 5. Per germline, CDR1 SGHRS and CDR2 YFSETQ. The CDR3 is 16 residues long. The CDR3 loop is CASSFSSGGRQETQYF. CDR3 sequence (DNA): TGCGCCAGCAGCTTCTCTAGCGGGGGCCGCCAAGAGACCCAGTACTTC.

The chain combines TRBV19 with TRBJ1-1; no definite D call. Trimming pared 3 bases from V and 1 base from J, leaving 9 bases between. The germline gives CDR1 LNHDA, CDR2 SQIVND (reference sequence). CDR3 length: 14 amino acids. CDR3 region: CASSISERNTEAFF. In DNA, the CDR3 is TGTGCCAGTAGTATCAGTGAGCGGAACACTGAAGCTTTCTTT.

V and J are TRBV19 and TRBJ1-5; tentatively, D is TRBD1 (5 bases). V dropped 10 bases and J dropped 0 bases, with 16 bases sitting between them. From germline, CDR1 is LNHDA and CDR2 SQIVND (reference sequence). CDR3 length equals 15 residues. The CDR3 reads CATLGEDHSNQPQHF. The DNA for the CDR3 is TGTGCCACCCTGGGGGAGGACCATAGCAATCAGCCCCAGCATTTT.

The J gene is TRBJ2-5, the V gene TRBV3-1 (or the pseudogene TRBV3-2); D unresolved. This CDR3 spans 12 amino acids. Germline CDR1 reads LGHDT; CDR2 reads YNNKEL (reference sequence). The V end lost 6 bases, the J end lost 6 bases, and 11 bases lay between the germline ends. The CDR3: CASRQRTKTQYF. The CDR3 bases are TGTGCCAGCAGGCAGCGAACGAAGACCCAGTACTTC.

V is TRBV11-3 and J is TRBJ1-1, with a weak D call TRBD1 (5 bases). The CDR3 is 13 amino acids. With 0 bases removed from V and 5 bases from J, the gap between germline ends came to 7 bases. Germline V CDR1 and CDR2: SGHNT, YENEEA. Written as DNA, the CDR3 is TGTGCCAGCAGCTTAGAGGGGGGTACTGAAGCTTTCTTT. Encoded protein: CASSLEGGTEAFF. Full variable domain (rest looked up from reference TRBV11-3 and TRBJ1-1): EAGVVQSPRYKIIEKKQPVAFWCNPISGHNTLYWYLQNLGQGPELLIRYENEEAVDDSQLPKDRFSAERLKGVDSTLKIQPAELGDSAVYLCASSLEGGTEAFFGQGTRLTVV.

The V and J genes are TRBV9 and TRBJ2-5, with a possible D match to TRBD1 (7 bases). The CDR3 has 14 amino acids. Germline-derived CDR1 and CDR2 are SGDLS and YYNGEE. Trimming removed 0 bases at V and 4 bases at J, with 10 bases between. CDR3 DNA: TGTGCCAGCAGCGTAGCAGGGGGAGGAGAGACCCAGTACTTC. It is translated as CASSVAGGGETQYF.

CDR3 protein: CASSLNTLGSGRDYTF. The CDR3 DNA sequence: TGTGCCAGTAGCCTAAATACCCTGGGGAGCGGGAGAGACTACACCTTC. This rearrangement joins TRBV19 to TRBJ1-2; D is uncertain. V shed 6 bases and J shed 10 bases, with 27 bases lying between them. The germline V gene has CDR1 LNHDA and CDR2 SQIVND (reference sequence). The CDR3 is made up of 16 amino acids. The full variable domain, its missing parts supplied by reference TRBV19 and TRBJ1-2, is DGGITQSPKYLFRKEGQNVTLSCEQNLNHDAMYWYRQDPGQGLRLIYYSQIVNDFQKGDIAEGYSVSREKKESFPLTVTSAQKNPTAFYLCASSLNTLGSGRDYTFGSGTRLTVV.

As regards this clone: The sample carries other DNA sequences with the same CDR3. The rearrangement joins TRBV12-3 or TRBV12-4 to TRBJ2-5, with unresolved D. The germline V and J ends were trimmed by 1 base and 5 bases, with 8 bases remaining between them. The CDR3 length is 13 residues. CDR3 sequence: CASSLGLQETQYF. The CDR3, as DNA: TGTGCCAGCAGTTTAGGTCTGCAGGAGACCCAGTACTTC.

The chain carries TRBV24-1 and TRBJ2-1, with 8 nucleotides matching TRBD1. The CDR3 spans 17 residues. Germline loops: CDR1 KGHDR, CDR2 SFDVKD. The V and J ends lost 3 bases and 2 bases, in that order; junction bases with no gene match: 8. The CDR3: CATSDPSGTGPYNEQFF. The CDR3 DNA follows: TGTGCCACCAGTGATCCATCAGGGACAGGTCCCTACAATGAGCAGTTCTTC.

This chain uses TRBV5-1 with TRBJ2-7; weak D call: TRBD2 (6 bases). Germline V gene sequence: CDR1 SGHRS, CDR2 YFSETQ. V lost 4 bases and J lost 4, with 12 bases in between. There are 13 residues in the CDR3. The CDR3 loop reads CASSPSAGYEQYF. The DNA of the CDR3 is TGCGCCAGCAGCCCCTCGGCGGGGTACGAGCAGTACTTC.

The chain has TRBV28 and TRBJ1-6; D may be TRBD1 (6 bases). Trimming pared 8 bases from V and 1 base from J, leaving 6 bases between. The CDR3 loop spans 13 amino acids. Germline V lookup: CDR1 MDHEN, CDR2 SYDVKM. The chain's CDR3 is CASGQSYNSPLHF. The DNA of the CDR3 is TGTGCCAGCGGACAGTCCTATAATTCACCCCTCCACTTT.

The J gene is TRBJ2-5, the V gene TRBV27; 7 nucleotides align to TRBD1. CDR3 length equals 14 residues. The V and J ends lost 5 bases and 2 bases, in that order; junction bases with no gene match: 5. The germline V gene has CDR1 MNHEY and CDR2 SMNVEV (reference sequence). The CDR3 sequence: CASSPRDRQETQYF. CDR3 DNA sequence: TGTGCCAGCAGTCCCCGGGACAGACAAGAGACCCAGTACTTC.

This clone has only a few counts. In the same sample, other DNA sequences code for this CDR3. The chain recombines TRBV3-1 (or the pseudogene TRBV3-2) with TRBJ1-1, with TRBD1 matching 8 bases. With 4 bases clipped from V and 5 bases from J, the junction kept 6 bases outside the gene matches. Germline CDR1 reads LGHDT; CDR2 reads YNNKEL (reference sequence). This CDR3 is built from 14 residues. The CDR3 sequence: CASSLTGGGTEAFF. DNA of the CDR3: TGTGCCAGCAGCCTCACAGGGGGAGGGACTGAAGCTTTCTTT.

V gene TRBV5-8 combines with J gene TRBJ1-5; D unclear. Per germline, CDR1 SGHTS and CDR2 YDEGEE. Between the trimmed V and J ends, which lost 2 bases and 6 bases, there was a span of 6 bases. This CDR3 has 12 residues. The CDR3 protein is CASSFAGQPQHF. The CDR3 nucleotides are TGTGCCAGCAGCTTCGCAGGTCAGCCCCAGCATTTT.